This TCR beta chain appears in the sequencing data of a study of vaccination effects on CD4 cells after COVID-19. Study details: Two doses of either BNT162b2 or mRNA-1273 were given to each participant.

CDR1 and CDR2 from the germline V gene are SGHNT and YYREEE (reference sequence). V lost 0 bases and J 2 bases, leaving 8 bases between the germline ends. This CDR3 is 14 amino acids long. In the case of this clone: Antigen specificity is unknown.

Sequencing was preceded by expansion of antigen-specific CD4+ T cells with viral peptide pools in the ViraFEST assay. After roughly 11 days in culture, the CD4+ T cells were isolated. Negative nucleocapsid antibody tests before and after vaccination confirmed no previous SARS-CoV-2 infection. Every well got over 1.5 million PBMC, which were grown with around 9.2 IU/ml IL-2 and roughly 10 ug/ml peptides. Replacing half the medium with IL-2 medium was done on days 3 and 7. Clones were read by immunoSEQ multiplex PCR, and TCRdb kept only the in-frame ones, dropping some. The sample comprises about 37,000 clones, approximately 68% of which are singletons, and about 15% rests with the top ten.

J is TRBJ1-1 and V is TRBV5-4; no reliable D call. The receptor comes from a human donor who received a COVID-19 vaccine. The sequencing here drew on CD4+ T cells from PBMCs cultured with HCoV-OC43 spike peptides, taken before COVID-19 vaccination. This sample's subset: HCoV-OC43 spike overlapping peptide pool stimulation. The DNA of the CDR3 is TGTGCCAGCAGCTTGGCGGGGATTAACACTGAAGCTTTCTTT. As protein: CASSLAGINTEAFF.